The 17 T cell receptor beta chains reported below all come from one sample, sequenced in a study of cytomegalovirus exposure and HLA in healthy donors. Primers included in the PCR were 60 Vbeta and 13 Jbeta primers. Profiled with immunoSEQ multiplex PCR; TCRdb holds only in-frame clones, not every one. In the table there are 90,000 to 100,000 clones, about 74% of which are singletons. The sample comprised PBMCs. The receptors stem from a male donor in good health and CMV-seronegative.

The count of this clone is one. The chain is built from TRBV29-1 and TRBJ1-1; tentative D call: TRBD1 (5 bases). The CDR3 is 15 amino acids. Trimming took off 6 bases at V and 4 bases at J, with 21 bases between the two ends. Germline CDR1 is SQVTM and CDR2 is ANQGSEA. In DNA form, the CDR3 reads TGCAGCGTACCAAGGACACAATGGGGTGGCACTGAAGCTTTCTTT. It codes for CSVPRTQWGGTEAFF.

This clone has a handful of counts. The rearrangement links TRBV7-2 to TRBJ2-1; no clear D. CDR1 is SGHTA and CDR2 is FQGNSA in the germline V gene. V lost 4 bases to trimming and J lost 8 bases, with 18 bases between them. CDR3 size: 15 residues. Written as DNA, the CDR3 is TGTGCCAGCAGCTACCTCTCCAGAGTGAGCGATGAGCAGTTCTTC. Its translation is CASSYLSRVSDEQFF.

This clone was recorded once. The chain is built from TRBV9 and TRBJ1-2, with TRBD1 matching 7 bases. Germline values: CDR1 SGDLS, CDR2 YYNGEE. This CDR3 is 15 amino acids long. After removal of 2 bases from V and 4 bases from J, the junction contained 8 bases not matched to a gene. CDR3: CASSVTGDLRYGYTF. For the CDR3, the DNA is TGTGCCAGCAGCGTCACAGGGGACCTTCGCTATGGCTACACCTTC.

The rearrangement links TRBV29-1 to TRBJ2-7; tentatively, D is TRBD1 (6 bases). V dropped 6 bases and J dropped 0 bases, with 9 bases sitting between them. CDR1 SQVTM and CDR2 ANQGSEA come from the germline V gene. This CDR3 spans 12 amino acids. CDR3 coding DNA: TGCAGCGTGAAACAGGGCTCCTACGAGCAGTACTTC. It translates to CSVKQGSYEQYF.

The chain combines TRBV7-2 with TRBJ1-5; 7 nucleotides line up with TRBD1. V shed 3 bases and J 0 bases; nucleotides not matched to a gene: 11. Germline V CDR1 and CDR2: SGHTA, FQGNSA. This CDR3 is built from 18 residues. The CDR3 reads CASSFSSLGTDSNQPQHF. The DNA for the CDR3 is TGTGCCAGCAGCTTCTCCTCCCTCGGGACAGATAGCAATCAGCCCCAGCATTTT.

The rearrangement uses TRBV6-1 and TRBJ1-1; tentative D call: TRBD1 (6 bases). CDR1 is MNHNS, CDR2 SASEGT, per germline. The CDR3 loop spans 13 amino acids. The V end lost 6 bases, the J end lost 0 bases, and 8 bases lay between the germline ends. CDR3 sequence reads: CASRQGLNTEAFF. The CDR3 region has the DNA TGTGCCAGCAGACAGGGCCTGAACACTGAAGCTTTCTTT.

The V and J genes are TRBV18 and TRBJ2-1; TRBD2 aligns across 8 bases. The trim removed 1 base at V and 6 bases at J, leaving 14 bases unmatched. CDR1 is KGHSH and CDR2 is LQKENI in the germline V gene. This CDR3 is built from 18 residues. The CDR3 DNA is TGTGCCAGCTCACCACTCCGGCCTACTAGCGGAGGGGGCAATGAGCAGTTCTTC. It codes for CASSPLRPTSGGGNEQFF.

The chain joins TRBV27 to TRBJ1-1; D not resolved. With 3 bases removed from V and 2 bases from J, the gap between germline ends came to 7 bases. Germline-derived CDR1 and CDR2 are MNHEY and SMNVEV (reference sequence). The CDR3 has 13 residues. The CDR3: CASSFRGNTEAFF. For the CDR3, the DNA is TGTGCCAGCAGTTTTCGGGGAAACACTGAAGCTTTCTTT.

This chain connects TRBV27 to TRBJ1-1; 8 bases match TRBD1. This CDR3 spans 14 amino acids. The V segment lost 3 bases and the J segment 5 bases; nucleotides outside the gene matches: 5. Germline CDR1 reads MNHEY; CDR2 reads SMNVEV (reference sequence). The CDR3 is CASSLQGAITEAFF. CDR3 DNA: TGTGCCAGCAGTTTGCAGGGGGCGATTACTGAAGCTTTCTTT.

The chain has TRBV2 and TRBJ2-3; D unresolved. The V and J ends lost 5 bases and 3 bases respectively, with 6 bases between them. This CDR3 spans 12 amino acids. Germline lookup yields CDR1 SNHLY and CDR2 FYNNEI. CDR3 region: CASSFETDTQYF. The CDR3, as DNA: TGTGCCAGCAGTTTCGAGACAGATACGCAGTATTTT.

The rearrangement joins TRBV28 to TRBJ2-5; D unresolved. Trimming cost V 5 bases and J 4 bases, with 5 bases left between them. Germline V CDR1 and CDR2: MDHEN, SYDVKM. This CDR3 is 11 amino acids long. The CDR3 loop reads CASSLRETQYF. The CDR3 DNA reads as TGTGCCAGCAGTCTGAGAGAGACCCAGTACTTC.

The chain employs TRBV7-2 and TRBJ1-5; D possibly corresponds to TRBD1 (6 bases). The CDR3 has 15 amino acids. V dropped 5 bases and J dropped 1 base, with 12 bases sitting between them. In germline, CDR1 is SGHTA, CDR2 FQGNSA. In DNA, the CDR3 is TGTGCCAGCAGCGCAGGGGTTTGGAGCAATCAGCCCCAGCATTTT. Its translation is CASSAGVWSNQPQHF.

The chain's CDR3 is CASSVGTGGGQPQHF. As DNA, the CDR3 is TGTGCCAGCAGCGTAGGGACAGGGGGCGGTCAGCCCCAGCATTTT. This chain uses TRBV9 with TRBJ1-5; 11 bases agree with TRBD1. Germline V lookup: CDR1 SGDLS, CDR2 YYNGEE. This CDR3 has 15 amino acids. J was trimmed by 6 bases and V by 0 bases; bases with no gene match: 2.

In its sample, this clone was seen many times. V and J are TRBV7-9 and TRBJ2-7; D possibly corresponds to TRBD2 (5 bases). The CDR3 spans 14 residues. Per germline, CDR1 SEHNR and CDR2 FQNEAQ (reference sequence). Trimming removed 0 bases at V and 2 bases at J, with 8 bases between. CDR3 residues: CASSLAGETYEQYF. DNA for the CDR3: TGTGCCAGCAGCTTAGCGGGAGAAACCTACGAGCAGTACTTC.

The chain combines TRBV6-1 with TRBJ2-5, with TRBD2 identical over 7 bases. The CDR3 runs to 15 residues. Germline values: CDR1 MNHNS, CDR2 SASEGT. V dropped 0 bases and J dropped 2; count of bases not matched to a gene: 3. This CDR3 is CASSEAGAGQETQYF. CDR3 DNA: TGTGCCAGCAGTGAAGCGGGAGCGGGGCAAGAGACCCAGTACTTC.

The chain couples TRBV5-1 to TRBJ2-7; D gene unclear. The germline gives CDR1 SGHRS, CDR2 YFSETQ. Trimming pared 6 bases from V and 5 bases from J, leaving 15 bases between. This CDR3 is 13 amino acids long. CDR3 residues: CASMTPMGDEQYF. CDR3 DNA sequence: TGCGCCAGCATGACACCGATGGGCGACGAGCAGTACTTC.

The V call is TRBV7-9, the J call TRBJ2-7, with D possibly TRBD1 on 6 matching bases. Germline V gene sequence: CDR1 SEHNR, CDR2 FQNEAQ (reference sequence). CDR3 size: 15 residues. V was shortened by 5 bases and J by 0 bases, with 14 bases between the two germline ends. CDR3 DNA: TGTGCCAGCAGCCAAGACCTAGGGGGCTCCTACGAGCAGTACTTC. This sequence encodes CASSQDLGGSYEQYF.